Below, one T cell receptor (beta chain) is given with its context. Its antigen is still unknown. Libraries were prepared by immunoSEQ multiplex PCR; TCRdb keeps only in-frame clonotypes and omits some of them. The repertoire holds about 110,000 clones, roughly nine tenths seen once, with 0.75% in the top ten. The CDR3 covers 13 residues. V dropped 5 bases and J dropped 2 bases, with 10 bases sitting between them. Germline CDR1 reads KGHSH; CDR2 reads LQKENI. The source of the sample is a study of siplizumab effects on memory and regulatory T cells. Points from the study as a whole: Researchers did not confirm the suppressive function of proliferating Tregs from siplizumab cultures.

The chain carries TRBV18 and TRBJ2-7, with a weak D call TRBD1 (5 bases). The receptor's source is a human donor in good health. Sample: Tregs sorted from blood. The CDR3 spells CASSEDMTYEQYF. DNA of the CDR3: TGTGCCAGCTCAGAGGACATGACCTACGAGCAGTACTTC.